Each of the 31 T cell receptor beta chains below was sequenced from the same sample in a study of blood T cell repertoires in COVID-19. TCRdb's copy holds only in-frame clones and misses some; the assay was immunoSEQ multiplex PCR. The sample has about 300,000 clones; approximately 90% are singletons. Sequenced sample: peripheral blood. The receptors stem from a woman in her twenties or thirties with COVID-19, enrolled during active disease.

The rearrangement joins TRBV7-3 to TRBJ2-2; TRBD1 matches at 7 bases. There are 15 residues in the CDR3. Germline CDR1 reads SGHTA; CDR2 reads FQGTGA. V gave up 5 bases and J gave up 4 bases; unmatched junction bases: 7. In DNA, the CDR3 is TGTGCCAGCAGCACTAGACAGGGAAGCACCGGGGAGCTGTTTTTT. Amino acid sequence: CASSTRQGSTGELFF.

CDR3 DNA: TGTGCCAGCACCTTCCGCAGGCTAGCGGGAGCGACAGATACGCAGTATTTT. Translation: CASTFRRLAGATDTQYF. The chain links TRBV7-9 to TRBJ2-3, with 10 bases aligning to TRBD2. V was pared by 7 bases and J by 3 bases, with 13 bases of the junction left unmatched. The CDR3 extends over 17 amino acids. The germline V gene has CDR1 SEHNR and CDR2 FQNEAQ (reference sequence). Filled out from reference TRBV7-9 and TRBJ2-3, the complete variable domain reads DTGVSQNPRHKITKRGQNVTFRCDPISEHNRLYWYRQTLGQGPEFLTYFQNEAQLEKSRLLSDRFSAERPKGSFSTLEIQRTEQGDSAMYLCASTFRRLAGATDTQYFGPGTRLTVL.

This CDR3 reads CASSSLGREIDEQYF. The CDR3 DNA reads as TGTGCCAGCAGCTCACTGGGGCGGGAAATAGACGAGCAGTACTTC. The V gene is TRBV7-9, the J gene TRBJ2-7; a weak D match, TRBD2 (6 bases). The CDR3 has 15 residues. CDR1 SEHNR and CDR2 FQNEAQ come from the germline V gene (reference sequence). V lost 4 bases to trimming and J lost 5 bases, with 18 bases between them. Combining the CDR3 with reference TRBV7-9 and TRBJ2-7 gives the whole variable domain DTGVSQNPRHKITKRGQNVTFRCDPISEHNRLYWYRQTLGQGPEFLTYFQNEAQLEKSRLLSDRFSAERPKGSFSTLEIQRTEQGDSAMYLCASSSLGREIDEQYFGPGTRLTVT.

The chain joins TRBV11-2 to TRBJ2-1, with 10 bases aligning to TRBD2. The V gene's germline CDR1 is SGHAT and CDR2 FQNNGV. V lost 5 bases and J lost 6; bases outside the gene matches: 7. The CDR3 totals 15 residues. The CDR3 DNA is TGTGCCAGCAGCCCCTGGGGACTAGCGATCAATGAGCAGTTCTTC. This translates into CASSPWGLAINEQFF.

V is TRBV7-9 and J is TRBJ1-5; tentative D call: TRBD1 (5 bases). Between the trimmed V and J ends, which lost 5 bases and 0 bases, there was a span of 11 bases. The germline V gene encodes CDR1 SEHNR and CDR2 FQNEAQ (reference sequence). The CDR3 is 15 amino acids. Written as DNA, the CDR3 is TGTGCCAGCAGCGACGCCAGGGCTAGCAATCAGCCCCAGCATTTT. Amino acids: CASSDARASNQPQHF.

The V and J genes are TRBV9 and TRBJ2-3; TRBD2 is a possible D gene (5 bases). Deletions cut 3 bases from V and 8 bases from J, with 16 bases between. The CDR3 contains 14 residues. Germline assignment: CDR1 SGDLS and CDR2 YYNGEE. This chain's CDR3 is CASSETLGRGTQYF. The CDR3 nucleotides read TGTGCCAGCAGCGAAACTTTAGGTCGGGGTACGCAGTATTTT.

The CDR3 DNA sequence: TGTGCCAGTAGTGCATCCACCTTACTAGCGGGGTACTACGAGCAGTACTTC. Its translation is CASSASTLLAGYYEQYF. This chain uses TRBV19 with TRBJ2-7, with TRBD2 identical over 10 bases. CDR1 LNHDA and CDR2 SQIVND come from the germline V gene (reference sequence). The CDR3 has 17 residues. Losses at the gene ends were 5 bases for V and 3 bases for J; bases not matched to a gene: 13.

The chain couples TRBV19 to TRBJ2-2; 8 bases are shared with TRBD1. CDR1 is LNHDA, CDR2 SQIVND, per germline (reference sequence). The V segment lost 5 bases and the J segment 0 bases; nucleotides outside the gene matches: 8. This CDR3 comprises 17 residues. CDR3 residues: CASSARGQATNTGELFF. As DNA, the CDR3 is TGTGCCAGTAGTGCCAGGGGACAGGCCACGAACACCGGGGAGCTGTTTTTT.

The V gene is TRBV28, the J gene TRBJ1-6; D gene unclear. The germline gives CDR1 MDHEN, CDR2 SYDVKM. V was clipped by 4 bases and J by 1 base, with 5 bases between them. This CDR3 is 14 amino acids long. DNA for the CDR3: TGTGCCAGCAGTTCCGGTTCCTATAATTCACCCCTCCACTTT. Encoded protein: CASSSGSYNSPLHF.

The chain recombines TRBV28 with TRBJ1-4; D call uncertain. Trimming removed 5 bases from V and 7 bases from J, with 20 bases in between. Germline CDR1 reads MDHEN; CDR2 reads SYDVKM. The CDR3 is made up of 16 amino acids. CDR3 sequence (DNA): TGTGCCAGCAGTCAGCGCAACGGGCCTCGGGGTGAAAAACTGTTTTTT. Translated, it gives CASSQRNGPRGEKLFF.

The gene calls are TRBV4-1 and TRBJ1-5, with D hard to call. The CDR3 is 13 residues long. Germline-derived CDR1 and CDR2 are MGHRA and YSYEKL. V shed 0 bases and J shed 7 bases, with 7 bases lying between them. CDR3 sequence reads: CASSQESWQPQHF. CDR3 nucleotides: TGCGCCAGCAGCCAAGAAAGCTGGCAGCCCCAGCATTTT.

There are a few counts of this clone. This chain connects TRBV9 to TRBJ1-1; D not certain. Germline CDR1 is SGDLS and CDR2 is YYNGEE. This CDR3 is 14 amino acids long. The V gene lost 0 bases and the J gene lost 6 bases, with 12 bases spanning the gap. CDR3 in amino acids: CASSVGQAPSEAFF. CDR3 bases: TGTGCCAGCAGCGTAGGGCAGGCCCCCTCTGAAGCTTTCTTT.

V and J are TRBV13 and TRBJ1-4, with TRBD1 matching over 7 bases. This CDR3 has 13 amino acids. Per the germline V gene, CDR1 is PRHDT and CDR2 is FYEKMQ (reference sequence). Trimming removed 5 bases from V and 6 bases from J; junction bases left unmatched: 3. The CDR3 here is CASSGDSHEKLFF. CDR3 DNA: TGTGCCAGCAGCGGGGACAGCCATGAAAAACTGTTTTTT. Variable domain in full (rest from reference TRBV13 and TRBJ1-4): AAGVIQSPRHLIKEKRETATLKCYPIPRHDTVYWYQQGPGQDPQFLISFYEKMQSDKGSIPDRFSAQQFSDYHSELNMSSLELGDSALYFCASSGDSHEKLFFGSGTQLSVL.

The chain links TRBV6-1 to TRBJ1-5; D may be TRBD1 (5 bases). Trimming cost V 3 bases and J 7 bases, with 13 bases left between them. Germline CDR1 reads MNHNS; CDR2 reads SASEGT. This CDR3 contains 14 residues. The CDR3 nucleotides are TGTGCCAGCAGTGACCCAGGGTACGGACAGCCCCAGCATTTT. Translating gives CASSDPGYGQPQHF.

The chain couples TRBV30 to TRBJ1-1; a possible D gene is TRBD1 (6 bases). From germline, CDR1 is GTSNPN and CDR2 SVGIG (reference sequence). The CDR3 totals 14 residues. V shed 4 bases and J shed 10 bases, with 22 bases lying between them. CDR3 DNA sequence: TGTGCCTGGATCCTTGGGGGGGGGCCCCGGGCAGCTTTCTTT. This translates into CAWILGGGPRAAFF.

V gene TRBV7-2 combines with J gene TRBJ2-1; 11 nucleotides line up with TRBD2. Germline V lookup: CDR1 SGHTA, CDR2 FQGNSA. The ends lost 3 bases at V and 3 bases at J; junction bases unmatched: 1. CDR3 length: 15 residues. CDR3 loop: CASSLGLAVYNEQFF. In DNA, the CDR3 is TGTGCCAGCAGCTTGGGACTAGCGGTCTACAATGAGCAGTTCTTC.

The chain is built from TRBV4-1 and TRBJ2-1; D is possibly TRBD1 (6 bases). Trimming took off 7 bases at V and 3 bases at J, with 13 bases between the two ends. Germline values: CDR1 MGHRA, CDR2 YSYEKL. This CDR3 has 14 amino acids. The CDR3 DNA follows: TGCGCCAGCAACCAGGGGCCCCTCTACAATGAGCAGTTCTTC. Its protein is CASNQGPLYNEQFF.

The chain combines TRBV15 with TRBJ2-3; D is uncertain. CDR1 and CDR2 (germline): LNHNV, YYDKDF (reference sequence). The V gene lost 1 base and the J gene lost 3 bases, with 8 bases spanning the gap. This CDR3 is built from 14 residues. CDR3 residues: CATSRGQTTDTQYF. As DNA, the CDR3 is TGTGCCACCAGCAGAGGTCAGACTACAGATACGCAGTATTTT.

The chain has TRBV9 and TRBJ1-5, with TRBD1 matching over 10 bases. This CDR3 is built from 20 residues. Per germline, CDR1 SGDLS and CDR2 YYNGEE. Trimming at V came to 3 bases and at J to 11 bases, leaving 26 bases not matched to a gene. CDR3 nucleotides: TGTGCCAGCAGCGCGTCCTCCAGGACAGGGGGACAGAATAGGCAATCAGCCCAGCATTTT. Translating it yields CASSASSRTGGQNRQSAQHF. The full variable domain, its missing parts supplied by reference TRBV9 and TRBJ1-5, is DSGVTQTPKHLITATGQRVTLRCSPRSGDLSVYWYQQSLDQGLQFLIQYYNGEERAKGNILERFSAQQFPDLHSELNLSSLELGDSALYFCASSASSRTGGQNRQSAQHFGDGTRLSIL.

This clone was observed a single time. The CDR3 is CASSPSTGSGETQYF. As DNA, the CDR3 is TGTGCCAGCAGTCCTTCGACAGGGTCAGGGGAGACCCAGTACTTC. The chain carries TRBV27 and TRBJ2-5, with TRBD1 matching 7 bases. CDR1 is MNHEY and CDR2 is SMNVEV in the germline V gene (reference sequence). Trimming cost V 5 bases and J 5 bases; bases outside gene matches: 11. CDR3 length: 15 residues.

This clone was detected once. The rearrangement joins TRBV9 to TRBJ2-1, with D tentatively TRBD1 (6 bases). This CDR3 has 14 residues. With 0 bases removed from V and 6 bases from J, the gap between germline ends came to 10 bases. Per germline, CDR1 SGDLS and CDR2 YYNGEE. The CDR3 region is CASSVVAGANEQFF. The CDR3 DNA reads TGTGCCAGCAGCGTAGTGGCAGGGGCCAATGAGCAGTTCTTC.

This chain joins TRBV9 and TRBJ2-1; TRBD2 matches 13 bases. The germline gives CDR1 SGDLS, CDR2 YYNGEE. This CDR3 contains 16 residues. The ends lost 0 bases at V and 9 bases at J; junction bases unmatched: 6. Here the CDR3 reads CASSVAVLAGGGEQFF. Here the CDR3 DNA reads TGTGCCAGCAGCGTAGCTGTACTAGCGGGAGGGGGTGAGCAGTTCTTC.

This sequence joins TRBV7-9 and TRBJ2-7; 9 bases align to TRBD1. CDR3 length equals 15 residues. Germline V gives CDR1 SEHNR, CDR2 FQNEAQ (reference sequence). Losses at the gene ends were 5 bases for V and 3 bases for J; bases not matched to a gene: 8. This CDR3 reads CASSLLPGQGYEQYF. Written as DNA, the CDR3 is TGTGCCAGCAGCCTATTACCGGGACAGGGCTACGAGCAGTACTTC.

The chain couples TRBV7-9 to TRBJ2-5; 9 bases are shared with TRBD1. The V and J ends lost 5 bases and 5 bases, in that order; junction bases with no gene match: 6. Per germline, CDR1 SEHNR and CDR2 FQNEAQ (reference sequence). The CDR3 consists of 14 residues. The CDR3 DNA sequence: TGTGCCAGCAGCGCGACAGGGGGACGGGAGACCCAGTACTTC. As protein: CASSATGGRETQYF. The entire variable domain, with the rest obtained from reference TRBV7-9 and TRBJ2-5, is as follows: DTGVSQNPRHKITKRGQNVTFRCDPISEHNRLYWYRQTLGQGPEFLTYFQNEAQLEKSRLLSDRFSAERPKGSFSTLEIQRTEQGDSAMYLCASSATGGRETQYFGPGTRLLVL.

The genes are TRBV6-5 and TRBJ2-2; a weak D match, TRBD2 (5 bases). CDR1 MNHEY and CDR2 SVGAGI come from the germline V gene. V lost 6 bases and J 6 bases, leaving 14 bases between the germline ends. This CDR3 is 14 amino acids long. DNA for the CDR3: TGTGCCAGCAGGGGTGCTAGCTCCGCCGGGGAGCTGTTTTTT. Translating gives CASRGASSAGELFF.

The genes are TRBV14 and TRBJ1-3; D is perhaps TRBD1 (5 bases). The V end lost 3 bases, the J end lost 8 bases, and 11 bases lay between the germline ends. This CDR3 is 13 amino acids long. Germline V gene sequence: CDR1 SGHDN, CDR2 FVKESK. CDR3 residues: CASSHFPGDTIYF. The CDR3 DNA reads TGTGCCAGCAGCCATTTCCCGGGGGACACCATATATTTT.

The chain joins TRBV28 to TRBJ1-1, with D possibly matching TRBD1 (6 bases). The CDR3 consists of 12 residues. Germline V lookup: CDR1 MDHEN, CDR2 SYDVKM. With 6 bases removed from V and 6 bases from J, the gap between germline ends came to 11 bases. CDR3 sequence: CASRPGESEAFF. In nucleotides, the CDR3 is TGTGCCAGCAGACCAGGGGAGTCTGAAGCTTTCTTT.

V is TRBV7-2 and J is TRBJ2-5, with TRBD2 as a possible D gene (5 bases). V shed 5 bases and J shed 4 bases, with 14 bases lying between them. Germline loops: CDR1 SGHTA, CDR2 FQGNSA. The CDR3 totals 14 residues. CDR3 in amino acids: CASSPGWAGETQYF. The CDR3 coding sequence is TGTGCCAGCAGCCCCGGGTGGGCGGGAGAGACCCAGTACTTC.

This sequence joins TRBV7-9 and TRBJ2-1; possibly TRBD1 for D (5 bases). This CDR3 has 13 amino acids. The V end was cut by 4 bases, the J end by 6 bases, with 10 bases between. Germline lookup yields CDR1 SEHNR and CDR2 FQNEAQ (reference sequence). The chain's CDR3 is CASSSSGANEQFF. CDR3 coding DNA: TGTGCCAGCAGCTCTAGTGGGGCCAATGAGCAGTTCTTC.

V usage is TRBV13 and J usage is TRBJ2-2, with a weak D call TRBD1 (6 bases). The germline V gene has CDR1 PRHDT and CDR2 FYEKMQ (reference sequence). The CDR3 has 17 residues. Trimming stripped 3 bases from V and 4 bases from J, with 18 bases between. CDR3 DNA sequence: TGTGCCAGCAGCTTTATACCGACAGGCGTGAGCACCGGGGAGCTGTTTTTT. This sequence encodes CASSFIPTGVSTGELFF.

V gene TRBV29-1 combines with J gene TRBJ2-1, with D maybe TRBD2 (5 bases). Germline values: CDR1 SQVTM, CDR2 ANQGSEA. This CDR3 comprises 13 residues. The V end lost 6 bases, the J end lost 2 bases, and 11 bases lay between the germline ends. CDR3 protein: CSVGLTTYNEQFF. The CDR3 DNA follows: TGCAGCGTCGGACTCACGACCTACAATGAGCAGTTCTTC.